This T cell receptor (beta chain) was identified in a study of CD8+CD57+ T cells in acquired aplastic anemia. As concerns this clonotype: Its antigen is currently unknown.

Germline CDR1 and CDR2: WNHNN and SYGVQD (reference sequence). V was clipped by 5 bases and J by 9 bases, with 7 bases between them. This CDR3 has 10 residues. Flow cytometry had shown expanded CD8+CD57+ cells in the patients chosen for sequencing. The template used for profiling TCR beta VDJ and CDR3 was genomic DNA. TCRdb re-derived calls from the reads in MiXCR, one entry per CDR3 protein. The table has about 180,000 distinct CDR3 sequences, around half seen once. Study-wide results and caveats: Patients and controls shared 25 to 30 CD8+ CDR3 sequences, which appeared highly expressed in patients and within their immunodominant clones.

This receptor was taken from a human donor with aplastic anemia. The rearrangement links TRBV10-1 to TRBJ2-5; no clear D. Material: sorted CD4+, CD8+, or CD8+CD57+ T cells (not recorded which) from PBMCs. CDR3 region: CASSTMAQYF. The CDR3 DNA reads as TGCGCCAGCAGTACGATGGCCCAGTACTTC.